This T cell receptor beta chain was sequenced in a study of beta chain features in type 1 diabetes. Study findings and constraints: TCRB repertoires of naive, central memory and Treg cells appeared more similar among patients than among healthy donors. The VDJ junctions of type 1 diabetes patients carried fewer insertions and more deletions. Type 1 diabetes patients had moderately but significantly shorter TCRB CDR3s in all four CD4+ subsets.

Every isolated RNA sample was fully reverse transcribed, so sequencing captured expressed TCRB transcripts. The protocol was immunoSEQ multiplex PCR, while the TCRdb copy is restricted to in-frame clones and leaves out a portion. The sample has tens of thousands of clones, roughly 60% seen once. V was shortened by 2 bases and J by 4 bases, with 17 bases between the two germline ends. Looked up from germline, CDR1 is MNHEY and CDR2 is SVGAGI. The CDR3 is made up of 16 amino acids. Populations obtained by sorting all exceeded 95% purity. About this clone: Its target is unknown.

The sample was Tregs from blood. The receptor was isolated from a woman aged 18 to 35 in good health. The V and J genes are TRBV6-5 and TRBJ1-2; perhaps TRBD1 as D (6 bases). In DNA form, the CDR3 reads TGTGCCAGCAGTTACGGACAGCCCGGCGGGGGCTATGGCTACACCTTC. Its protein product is CASSYGQPGGGYGYTF.